The source of this T cell receptor (beta chain) is a study of blood T cell repertoires in COVID-19. Under the authors' procedure: Reference gene primer amplification gave estimated nucleated cell counts. Clones were sequenced by immunoSEQ multiplex PCR, and TCRdb holds only the in-frame ones, with some missing. V and J calls and clone size come straight from that table; D and trimming were deduced from the DNA. The data show 150,000 to 200,000 clones, about 90% seen once. Trimming at V came to 5 bases and at J to 5 bases, leaving 5 bases not matched to a gene. The CDR3 is 15 amino acids. Germline CDR1 and CDR2: MNHEY and SMNVEV (reference sequence).

The sample was peripheral blood. This clonotype originated in a man in his forties with active or convalescent COVID-19. The rearrangement links TRBV27 to TRBJ1-4; 10 positions agree with TRBD1. CDR3 nucleotide sequence: TGTGCCAGCAGTCCCAGGACAGGGGGGAATGAAAAACTGTTTTTT. Encoded protein: CASSPRTGGNEKLFF.